The clone carrying this TCR beta chain counts as medium-sized. The sample comes from a study of low-dose radiotherapy and immunotherapy resistance in tumors. Across the whole study: Cohort 1 patients were irradiated with 0.5 Gy fractions every 2 weeks to 6.5 Gy total. Across 26 weeks, 13 Gy in total went to Cohort 2, delivered as 1 Gy per fraction every two weeks.

The CDR3 contains 14 residues. Documented time point: after trial treatment. Treatment reported: LDRT plus nivolumab, ipilimumab, low-dose cyclophosphamide and aspirin (RACIN trial). Nivolumab, ipilimumab, aspirin, low-dose cyclophosphamide and low-dose radiotherapy were given to donors. Advanced solid tumors lacking tumor-infiltrating lymphocytes were present in eligible patients. Primers used for first-strand cDNA, a TRAV- and TRBV-specific set, covered both alpha and beta chains. Amplification of TCRs used a constant-region primer and V-primer adapter for approximately 18 PCR cycles. From the reads, TCRdb called clonotypes with MiXCR, one entry per CDR3 protein. The table lists some 57,000 distinct CDR3 sequences, less than 30% of them singletons.

This specimen consisted of PBMCs, obtained after low-dose radiotherapy plus immunotherapy. The TCR sequence derives from a male donor with prostate cancer. The chain uses TRBV21-1 and TRBJ2-1. TRBV21-1 is labeled a pseudogene. This CDR3 reads CASSCIGSYNEQFF. The CDR3 nucleotides read TGTGCCAGCAGCTGCATAGGGTCCTACAATGAGCAGTTCTTC.